The clone carrying this T cell receptor (beta chain) was seen just once. Its antigen is currently unknown. V shed 8 bases and J shed 0 bases, with 11 bases lying between them. The CDR3 totals 13 residues. Germline values: CDR1 SNHLY, CDR2 FYNNEI. As for time point: week 35, safety follow-up. The study gave 300 ug of mutant IDH1 20-mer peptide per vaccine dose, with topical imiquimod. This record comes from a study of a mutant IDH1 vaccine in newly diagnosed glioma. Whole-study context: V12 occurred at week 35 and V13 at week 47.

Only in-frame clones appear in the TCRdb table, and some are missing; sequencing was by immunoSEQ multiplex PCR. Of about 32,000 clones in the sample, roughly three quarters are singletons; the top ten hold approximately 9.4%. The chain links TRBV2 to TRBJ2-7, with D perhaps being TRBD1 or TRBD2 (7 bases each). Here the sequenced sample was PBMCs, taken from a glioma patient whose treatment included an IDH1 peptide vaccine. This TCR derives from a woman in her 30s with glioma. Some clones in this sample may be carry-over from other donors' samples. The CDR3 bases are TGTGCCAGCGGGGGGGACAGCTCCTACGAGCAGTACTTC. Translation gives CASGGDSSYEQYF. The whole variable domain, filled in from reference TRBV2 and TRBJ2-7, reads EPEVTQTPSHQVTQMGQEVILRCVPISNHLYFYWYRQILGQKVEFLVSFYNNEISEKSEIFDDQFSVERPDGSNFTLKIRSTKLEDSAMYFCASGGDSSYEQYFGPGTRLTVT.